The clone carrying this T cell receptor (beta chain) has a handful of counts. CDR3 length: 15 residues. Germline assignment: CDR1 SGHTA and CDR2 FQGNSA. V was clipped by 5 bases and J by 8 bases; unmatched bases: 11. The data originate from a study of T-cell reconstitution after alpha-beta-depleted transplantation in children. A TCRbeta library incorporating unique molecular identifiers was prepared. From the PCR reads, TCRdb called clonotypes with MiXCR, one entry per CDR3 protein. The table lists hundreds of thousands of distinct CDR3 sequences, roughly 9.5% of them singletons. The sequence derives from a human donor who donated a stem cell graft to a child with SCID. The starting material was PBMCs from the stem cell graft donor, obtained from the stem cell graft. V and J are TRBV7-2 and TRBJ1-2, with 10 bases lining up with TRBD1. The CDR3 spells CASSQGQGVGWGYTF. Written as DNA, the CDR3 is TGTGCCAGCAGCCAAGGACAGGGGGTTGGTTGGGGCTACACCTTC.